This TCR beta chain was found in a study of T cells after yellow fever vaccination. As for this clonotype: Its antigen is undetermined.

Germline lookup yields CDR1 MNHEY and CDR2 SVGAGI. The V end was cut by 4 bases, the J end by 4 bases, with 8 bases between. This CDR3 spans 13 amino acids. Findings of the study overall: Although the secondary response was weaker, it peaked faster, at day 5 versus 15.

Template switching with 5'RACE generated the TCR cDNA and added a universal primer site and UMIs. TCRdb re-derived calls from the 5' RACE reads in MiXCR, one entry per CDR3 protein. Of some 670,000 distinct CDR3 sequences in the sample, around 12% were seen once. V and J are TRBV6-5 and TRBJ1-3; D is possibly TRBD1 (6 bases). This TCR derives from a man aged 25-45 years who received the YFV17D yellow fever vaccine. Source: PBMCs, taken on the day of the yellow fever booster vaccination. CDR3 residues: CASSSGEGNTIYF. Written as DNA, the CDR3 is TGTGCCAGCAGTTCAGGGGAAGGAAACACCATATATTTT.